Given below is one T cell receptor (beta chain) in context. The antigen is undetermined. Some clones are missing from TCRdb's copy, which holds only in-frame ones; the method was immunoSEQ multiplex PCR. This sample has roughly 41,000 clones, with around 75% found just once. The data originate from a study of PD-1 blockade in classical Hodgkin lymphoma. Study-level results: At baseline, newly diagnosed patients reportedly showed less TCR diversity than healthy donors.

CDR1 and CDR2 from the germline V gene are KGHSH and LQKENI. This CDR3 has 15 amino acids. V was pared by 5 bases and J by 9 bases, with 10 bases of the junction left unmatched. All patients experienced relapse after autologous stem cell transplantation, and brentuximab vedotin exposure was variable. Source: peripheral blood mononuclear cells (PBMCs), taken at baseline. The clonotype comes from a human donor with classical Hodgkin lymphoma. The chain combines TRBV18 with TRBJ1-6, with TRBD1 identical over 7 bases. This CDR3 is CASSSTGDPTSPLHF. In nucleotides, the CDR3 is TGTGCCAGCTCATCAACAGGGGACCCTACTTCACCCCTCCACTTT. The whole variable domain, remainder taken from reference TRBV18 and TRBJ1-6, is NAGVMQNPRHLVRRRGQEARLRCSPMKGHSHVYWYRQLPEEGLKFMVYLQKENIIDESGMPKERFSAEFPKEGPSILRIQQVVRGDSAAYFCASSSTGDPTSPLHFGNGTRLTVT.